This is a list of T cell receptor beta chains from one sample in a study of cytomegalovirus exposure and HLA in healthy donors. The method was immunoSEQ multiplex PCR; TCRdb's version includes in-frame clones alone and lacks a portion of them. The sample holds about 190,000 clones, roughly 68% seen once. The sample comprised PBMCs. The receptors derive from a woman aged 30 to 39 in good health and CMV-seronegative. Each CDR3 is given with its conserved first and last residue. A D gene is named only where the DNA matches it firmly. Clone size is not always given. Where it is, it says once, few, many or a class for expanded clones.

TRBV15	15	TRBD2	TRBJ2-7	NA	CATSRETSGAYEQYF	TGTGCCACCAGCAGAGAGACTAGCGGGGCCTACGAGCAGTACTTC
TRBV7-6	14	NA	TRBJ2-1	few	CASSLNEPYNEQFF	TGTGCCAGCAGCTTAAACGAGCCCTACAATGAGCAGTTCTTC
TRBV7-8	16	NA	TRBJ2-3	NA	CASSFVFSGSTDTQYF	TGTGCCAGCAGCTTCGTCTTCAGCGGTAGCACAGATACGCAGTATTTT
TRBV7-9	14	NA	TRBJ2-4	few	CASSFLESKNIQYF	TGTGCCAGCAGCTTCCTGGAGAGCAAAAACATTCAGTACTTC
TRBV5-1	14	NA	TRBJ2-7	NA	CASSPGGGSYEQYF	TGCGCCAGCAGCCCGGGTGGCGGCTCCTACGAGCAGTACTTC
TRBV7-3	16	NA	TRBJ2-1	NA	CASSLLAAPLYNEQFF	TGTGCCAGCAGCTTATTAGCGGCCCCCCTCTACAATGAGCAGTTCTTC
TRBV7-2	14	NA	TRBJ1-1	NA	CASSLVPGGTEAFF	TGTGCCAGCAGCTTAGTTCCCGGGGGCACTGAAGCTTTCTTT
TRBV4-1	16	NA	TRBJ2-5	NA	CASSQDWARYQETQYF	TGCGCCAGCAGCCAAGATTGGGCCCGGTACCAAGAGACCCAGTACTTC
TRBV5-4	16	NA	TRBJ2-2	NA	CASSLAGKRTTGELFF	TGTGCCAGCAGCTTGGCGGGGAAGAGGACCACCGGGGAGCTGTTTTTT
TRBV5-1	12	NA	TRBJ2-5	NA	CASRSAGETQYF	TGCGCCAGCAGATCGGCGGGAGAGACCCAGTACTTC
TRBV29-1	12	NA	TRBJ2-3	few	CSVDPDREAQYF	TGCAGCGTTGATCCCGACAGGGAGGCGCAGTATTTT
TRBV7-9	13	NA	TRBJ2-7	NA	CASSTSLTYEQYF	TGTGCCAGCAGCACCTCACTTACCTACGAGCAGTACTTC
TRBV7-2	17	TRBD2	TRBJ2-1	NA	CASSPSGLAGGLGEQFF	TGTGCCAGCAGCCCCTCAGGACTAGCGGGGGGGTTAGGTGAGCAGTTCTTC
TRBV19	15	TRBD1	TRBJ1-2	NA	CASSMTGGVGYGYTF	TGTGCCAGTAGTATGACAGGGGGCGTCGGCTATGGCTACACCTTC
TRBV7-2	15	TRBD1	TRBJ1-4	NA	CASSFVTGGYEKLFF	TGTGCCAGCAGCTTCGTGACAGGGGGGTATGAAAAACTGTTTTTT
TRBV15	14	NA	TRBJ2-7	NA	CATSRERFSYEQYF	TGTGCCACCAGCAGAGAGAGGTTCTCCTACGAGCAGTACTTC
TRBV5-1	17	TRBD1	TRBJ2-5	NA	CASSLGGNRGRRETQYF	TGCGCCAGCAGCTTGGGGGGGAACAGGGGGCGTCGGGAGACCCAGTACTTC
TRBV30	13	NA	TRBJ1-1	NA	CAWTRGRDTEAFF	TGTGCCTGGACAAGAGGGAGGGACACTGAAGCTTTCTTT
TRBV5-1	16	TRBD1	TRBJ2-7	once	CASSSGTGGRVGEQYF	TGCGCCAGCAGCTCCGGGACAGGCGGGCGGGTGGGAGAGCAGTACTTC
TRBV9	18	TRBD2	TRBJ2-2	NA	CASSVGVLAGSDTGELFF	TGTGCCAGCAGCGTAGGGGTTCTAGCGGGGTCGGACACCGGGGAGCTGTTTTTT
TRBV27	14	NA	TRBJ2-3	NA	CASSLWNRGDTQYF	TGTGCCAGCAGTTTGTGGAACCGCGGAGATACGCAGTATTTT
TRBV14	16	TRBD2	TRBJ2-7	NA	CASSQDSGDDSYEQYF	TGTGCCAGCAGCCAAGACAGCGGGGACGATTCCTACGAGCAGTACTTC
TRBV4-3	16	NA	TRBJ2-6	NA	CASQTLQGPGANVLTF	TGCGCCAGCCAAACGCTCCAGGGCCCTGGGGCCAACGTCCTGACTTTC
TRBV15	14	NA	TRBJ2-7	NA	CATSRPSSSYEQYF	TGTGCCACCAGCAGACCCTCTTCCTCCTACGAGCAGTACTTC
TRBV7-9	12	NA	TRBJ1-1	NA	CASEGSNTEAFF	TGTGCCAGCGAGGGATCGAACACTGAAGCTTTCTTT
TRBV27	14	NA	TRBJ2-1	once	CASSSQGLGYEQFF	TGTGCCAGCAGTTCACAGGGTCTTGGCTATGAGCAGTTCTTC
TRBV25-1	14	NA	TRBJ1-1	NA	CASSEWRGKAEAFF	TGTGCCAGCAGTGAATGGCGGGGAAAGGCTGAAGCTTTCTTT
TRBV5-1	13	TRBD1	TRBJ2-7	NA	CASSSATGYEQYF	TGCGCCAGCAGCAGCGCGACAGGGTACGAGCAGTACTTC
TRBV6-5	15	NA	TRBJ2-7	NA	CASSYSRVGLSEQYF	TGTGCCAGCAGTTACTCTCGTGTTGGGCTCTCCGAGCAGTACTTC
TRBV19	15	NA	TRBJ1-1	NA	CASSVGSFRNTEAFF	TGTGCCAGTAGTGTGGGCAGCTTCCGGAACACTGAAGCTTTCTTT
TRBV21-1	16	NA	TRBJ2-1	NA	CASSKADSYSYNEQFF	TGTGCCAGCAGCAAAGCGGACTCCTACTCCTACAATGAGCAGTTCTTC